Detailed here is one T cell receptor beta chain. A read error may account for a junction end that differs from germline. This entry belongs to a study of blood T cell repertoires in COVID-19. The protocol was immunoSEQ multiplex PCR, while the TCRdb copy is restricted to in-frame clones and leaves out a portion. The sample carries roughly 250,000 clones, about three quarters recorded once. The germline CDR1 and CDR2 sequences are ENHRY and SYGVKD. The CDR3 is 12 residues long. Material for sequencing was peripheral blood. The chain has TRBV10-3 and TRBJ1-2; D gene ambiguous. The sequence came from a woman of 80 years or more with acute or convalescent COVID-19. In DNA form, the CDR3 reads TGTGCCATCAGCCTTGACACACTCGAAATGAACTTC. Translating gives CAISLDTLEMNF.